This T cell receptor (beta chain) was obtained from a study of blood T cell repertoires in COVID-19. Study in general: Sources were T cells, B-cell-depleted T cells, or PBMCs; the material itself was cDNA or gDNA.

Trimming cost V 4 bases and J 7 bases; bases outside gene matches: 7. Germline loops: CDR1 LNHDA, CDR2 SQIVND (reference sequence). The CDR3 is made up of 14 amino acids. Assay: immunoSEQ multiplex PCR; the TCRdb copy retains only in-frame clones and omits some. The table has about 270,000 clones, approximately 90% seen once. Which cohort a participant joined came from the clinical history participants gave. Exposed enrollees encountered a COVID-19 case at some point within 2 weeks before study entry. What was sequenced was PBMCs or T cells enriched from blood (not recorded which). The chain recombines TRBV19 with TRBJ1-2; TRBD1 matches 9 bases. This clonotype was obtained from a man in his forties who had been exposed to COVID-19. CDR3 nucleotide sequence: TGTGCCAGTAGTACAGGGACAGGGTTTGGTGGCTACACCTTC. Translated, it gives CASSTGTGFGGYTF.